There are many counts of the clone carrying this TCR beta chain. This sample was taken from a study of early T cells in non-severe SARS-CoV-2 infection. Overall study context: The study sequenced bulk RNA from unsorted whole blood, with chains unpaired.

The TCR library protocol attached unique molecular identifiers to the individual cDNA molecules. Using its own MiXCR run on the 5' RACE reads, TCRdb lists one record per CDR3 protein. The data show some 45,000 distinct CDR3 sequences, less than 10% seen once. With V trimmed by 4 bases and J by 5 bases, 8 bases remained unmatched. The CDR3 loop spans 15 amino acids. Germline V gene data show CDR1 as SQVTM and CDR2 as ANQGSEA. V is TRBV29-1 and J is TRBJ2-2, with 9 bases aligning to TRBD2. This TCR came from an adult who was a healthcare worker with PCR-confirmed SARS-CoV-2 infection or an uninfected control (not recorded which). Sample: whole blood, taken at baseline. The DNA for the CDR3 is TGCAGCGTTGTTAGCGGGAGCTTCGGGACCGGGGAGCTGTTTTTT. Translation gives CSVVSGSFGTGELFF.